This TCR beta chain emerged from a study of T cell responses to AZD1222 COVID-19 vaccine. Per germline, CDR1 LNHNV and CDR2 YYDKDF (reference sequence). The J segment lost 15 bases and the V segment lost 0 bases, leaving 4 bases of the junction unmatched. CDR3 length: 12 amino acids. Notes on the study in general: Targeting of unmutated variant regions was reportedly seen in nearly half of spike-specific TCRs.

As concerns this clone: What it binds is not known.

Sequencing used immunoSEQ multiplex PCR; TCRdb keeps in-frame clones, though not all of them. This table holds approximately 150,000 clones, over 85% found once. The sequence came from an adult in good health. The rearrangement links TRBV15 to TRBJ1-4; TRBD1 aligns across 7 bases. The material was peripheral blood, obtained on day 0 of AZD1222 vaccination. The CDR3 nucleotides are TGTGCCACCAGCAGAGACCGGGACAGCATGTTTTTT. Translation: CATSRDRDSMFF.